This T cell receptor (beta chain) stems from a study of blood T cell repertoires in COVID-19. Study summary: The United States, Italy and Spain provided the acute and convalescent COVID-19 samples. The analysed material was cDNA or gDNA that came from T cells, B-cell-depleted T cells, or PBMCs.

As originally analysed: Nucleated cell number was recorded as an estimate derived from reference gene primer amplification. Profiling relied on immunoSEQ multiplex PCR, and the TCRdb table lists in-frame clones only, not all of them. Clonal size and the V and J genes are those of that table, whereas D and trimming came from the DNA. The sample has fewer than 200,000 clones, about nine tenths seen once. The CDR3 contains 14 residues. The V gene end was trimmed by 4 bases and the J gene end by 4 bases; junction bases not matched to a gene: 6. CDR1 SGHNT and CDR2 YYREEE come from the germline V gene (reference sequence). The count of this clone is one.

The TCR comes from a man between 45 and 60 years old with acute or convalescent COVID-19. Sequencing was done on a sample of peripheral blood. The V call is TRBV5-4, the J call TRBJ1-2; 8 positions match TRBD1. CDR3 in DNA: TGTGCCAGCAGCCAACAGGGGGTACTCTATGGCTACACCTTC. This codes for CASSQQGVLYGYTF.